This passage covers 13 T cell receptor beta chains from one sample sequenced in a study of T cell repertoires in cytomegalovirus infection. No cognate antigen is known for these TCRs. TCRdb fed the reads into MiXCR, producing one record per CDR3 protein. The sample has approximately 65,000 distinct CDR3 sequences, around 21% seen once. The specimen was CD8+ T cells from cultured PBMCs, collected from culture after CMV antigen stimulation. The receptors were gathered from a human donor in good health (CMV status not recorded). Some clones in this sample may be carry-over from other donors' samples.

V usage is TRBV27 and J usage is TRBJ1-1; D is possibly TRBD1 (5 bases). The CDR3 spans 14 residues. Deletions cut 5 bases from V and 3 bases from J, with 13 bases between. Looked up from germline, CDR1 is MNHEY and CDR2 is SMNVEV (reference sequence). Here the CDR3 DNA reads TGTGCCAGCAGTCCAGGGATTGGGTACACTGAAGCTTTCTTT. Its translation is CASSPGIGYTEAFF.

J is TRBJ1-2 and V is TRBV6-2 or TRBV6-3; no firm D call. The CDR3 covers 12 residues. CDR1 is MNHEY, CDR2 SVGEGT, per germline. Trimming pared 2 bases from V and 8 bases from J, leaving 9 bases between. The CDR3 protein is CASSYNGVGYTF. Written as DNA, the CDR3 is TGTGCCAGCAGTTACAATGGGGTCGGCTACACCTTC.

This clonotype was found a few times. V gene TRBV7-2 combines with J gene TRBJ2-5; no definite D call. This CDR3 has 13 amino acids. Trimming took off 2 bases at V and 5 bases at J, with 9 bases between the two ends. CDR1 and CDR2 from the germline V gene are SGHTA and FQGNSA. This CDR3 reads CASSLRNLETQYF. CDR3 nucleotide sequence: TGTGCCAGCAGCTTAAGGAATTTGGAGACCCAGTACTTC.

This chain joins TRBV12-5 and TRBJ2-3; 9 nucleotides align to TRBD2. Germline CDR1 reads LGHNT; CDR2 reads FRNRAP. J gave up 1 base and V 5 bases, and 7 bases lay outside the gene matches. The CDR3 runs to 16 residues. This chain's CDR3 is CASGGALAGGTDTQYF. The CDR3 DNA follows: TGTGCTAGTGGTGGCGCATTAGCGGGGGGCACAGATACGCAGTATTTT. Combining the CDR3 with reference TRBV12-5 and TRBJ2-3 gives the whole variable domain DARVTQTPRHKVTEMGQEVTMRCQPILGHNTVFWYRQTMMQGLELLAYFRNRAPLDDSGMPKDRFSAEMPDATLATLKIQPSEPRDSAVYFCASGGALAGGTDTQYFGPGTRLTVL.

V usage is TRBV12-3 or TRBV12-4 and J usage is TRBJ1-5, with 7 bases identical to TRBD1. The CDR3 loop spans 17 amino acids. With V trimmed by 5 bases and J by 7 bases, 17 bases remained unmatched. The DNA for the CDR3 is TGTGCCAGCAGTCTAAAAGGCACAGGGGCAGGAAGGCAGCCCCAGCATTTT. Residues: CASSLKGTGAGRQPQHF.

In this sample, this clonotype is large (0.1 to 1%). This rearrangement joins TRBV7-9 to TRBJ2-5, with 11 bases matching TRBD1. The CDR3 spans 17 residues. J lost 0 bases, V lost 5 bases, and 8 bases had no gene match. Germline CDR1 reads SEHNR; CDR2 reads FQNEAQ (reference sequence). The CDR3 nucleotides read TGTGCCAGCAGCCTTCCCCCGGGACAGGGGGACCAAGAGACCCAGTACTTC. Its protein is CASSLPPGQGDQETQYF. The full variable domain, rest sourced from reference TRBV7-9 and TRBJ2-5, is DTGVSQNPRHKITKRGQNVTFRCDPISEHNRLYWYRQTLGQGPEFLTYFQNEAQLEKSRLLSDRFSAERPKGSFSTLEIQRTEQGDSAMYLCASSLPPGQGDQETQYFGPGTRLLVL.

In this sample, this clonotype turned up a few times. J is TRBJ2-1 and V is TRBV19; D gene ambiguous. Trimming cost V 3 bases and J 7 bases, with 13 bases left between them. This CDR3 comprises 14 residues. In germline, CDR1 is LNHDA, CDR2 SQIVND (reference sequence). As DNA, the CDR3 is TGTGCCAGTAGTATGAATATTCGAGGAAATGAGCAGTTCTTC. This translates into CASSMNIRGNEQFF.

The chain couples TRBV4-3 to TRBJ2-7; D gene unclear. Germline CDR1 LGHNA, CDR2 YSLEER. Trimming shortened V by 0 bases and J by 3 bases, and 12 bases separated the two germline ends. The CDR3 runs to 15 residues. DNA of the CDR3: TGCGCCAGCAGCCAAGATCATATACAGTTCTACGAGCAGTACTTC. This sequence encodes CASSQDHIQFYEQYF.

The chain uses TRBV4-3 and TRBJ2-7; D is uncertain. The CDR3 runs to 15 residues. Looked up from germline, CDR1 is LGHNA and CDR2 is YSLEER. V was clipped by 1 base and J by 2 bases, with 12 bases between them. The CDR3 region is CASSQARTPTYEQYF. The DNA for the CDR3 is TGCGCCAGCAGCCAAGCAAGGACCCCGACCTACGAGCAGTACTTC.

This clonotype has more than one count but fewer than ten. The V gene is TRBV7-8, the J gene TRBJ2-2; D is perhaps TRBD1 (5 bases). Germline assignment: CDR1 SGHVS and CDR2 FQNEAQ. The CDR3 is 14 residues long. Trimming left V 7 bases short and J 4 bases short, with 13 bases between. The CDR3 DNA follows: TGTGCCAGCAAGCCCAGGGTTGGCACCGGGGAGCTGTTTTTT. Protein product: CASKPRVGTGELFF. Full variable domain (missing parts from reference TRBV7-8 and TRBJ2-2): GAGVSQSPRYKVAKRGQDVALRCDPISGHVSLFWYQQALGQGPEFLTYFQNEAQLDKSGLPSDRFFAERPEGSVSTLKIQRTQQEDSAVYLCASKPRVGTGELFFGEGSRLTVL.

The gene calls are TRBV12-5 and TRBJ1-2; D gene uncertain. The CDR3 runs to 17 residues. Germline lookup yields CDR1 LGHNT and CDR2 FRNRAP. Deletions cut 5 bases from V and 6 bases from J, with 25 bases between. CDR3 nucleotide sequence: TGTGCTAGTGGTCTACCCCGCCCCCGGGTACCTTGGAATGGCTACACCTTC. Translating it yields CASGLPRPRVPWNGYTF.

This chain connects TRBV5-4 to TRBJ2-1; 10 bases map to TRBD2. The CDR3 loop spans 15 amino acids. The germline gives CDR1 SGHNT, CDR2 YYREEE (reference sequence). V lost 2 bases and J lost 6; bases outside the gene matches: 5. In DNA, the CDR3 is TGTGCCAGCAGCTTCCTACTAGCGGGACCCAATGAGCAGTTCTTC. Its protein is CASSFLLAGPNEQFF.

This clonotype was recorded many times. CDR3 sequence reads: CASSPPGQGTYEQYF. The DNA of the CDR3 is TGTGCCAGCAGCCCCCCCGGACAGGGAACCTACGAGCAGTACTTC. This sequence joins TRBV7-9 and TRBJ2-7; 8 nucleotides align to TRBD1. The J segment lost 2 bases and the V segment lost 5 bases, leaving 8 bases of the junction unmatched. Germline V gives CDR1 SEHNR, CDR2 FQNEAQ (reference sequence). The CDR3 is 15 amino acids.